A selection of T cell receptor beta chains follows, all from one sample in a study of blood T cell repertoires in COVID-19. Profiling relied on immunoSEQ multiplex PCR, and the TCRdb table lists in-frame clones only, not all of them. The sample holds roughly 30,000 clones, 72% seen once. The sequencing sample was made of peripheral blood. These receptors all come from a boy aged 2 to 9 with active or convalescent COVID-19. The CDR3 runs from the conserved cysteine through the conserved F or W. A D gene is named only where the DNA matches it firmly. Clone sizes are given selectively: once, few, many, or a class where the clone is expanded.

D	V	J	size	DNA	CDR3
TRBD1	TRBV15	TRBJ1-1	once	TGTGCCACCAGCAGGTTTACAGGGGGCAAAAGGCAAACTGAAGCTTTCTTT	CATSRFTGGKRQTEAFF
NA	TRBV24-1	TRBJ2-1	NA	TGTGCCACCAGTGATTTTACGAGAGGGCAACACTACAATGAGCAGTTCTTC	CATSDFTRGQHYNEQFF
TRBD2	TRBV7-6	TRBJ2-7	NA	TGTGCCAGCAGCTCCAGGAGGGGACTAGCGACTTACGAGCAGTACTTC	CASSSRRGLATYEQYF
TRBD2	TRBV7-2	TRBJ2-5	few	TGTGCCAGCAGCCCATACGGGACTAGCGGGAGTGGGCGGGAGACCCAGTACTTC	CASSPYGTSGSGRETQYF
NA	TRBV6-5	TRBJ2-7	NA	TGTGCCAGCAGTTACTCGTTTAGCGAGTACGAGCAGTACTTC	CASSYSFSEYEQYF
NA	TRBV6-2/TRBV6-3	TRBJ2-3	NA	TGTGCCAGCAGTTACCGCGTGGATACGCAGTATTTT	CASSYRVDTQYF
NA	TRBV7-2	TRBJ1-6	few	TGTGCCAGCAGCTTAGAGAGGGGGGGCAGAGGGCCCCTCCACTTT	CASSLERGGRGPLHF
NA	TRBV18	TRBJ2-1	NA	TGTGCCAGCTCACGACTGTCCCTGTCGAACGATGAGCAGTTCTTC	CASSRLSLSNDEQFF
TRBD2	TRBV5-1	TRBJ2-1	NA	TGCGCCAGCAGCTTGGAAGTGTCTAGCGGACCTTACAATGAGCAGTTCTTC	CASSLEVSSGPYNEQFF
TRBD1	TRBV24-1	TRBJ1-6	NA	TGTGCCACCAGTGCCTTGCGGTTGGGACAGAACCCCTATTCACCCCTCCACTTT	CATSALRLGQNPYSPLHF
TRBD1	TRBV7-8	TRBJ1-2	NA	TGTGCCAGCAGCTCTAAAGACAGGGCATCCTATGGCTACACCTTC	CASSSKDRASYGYTF
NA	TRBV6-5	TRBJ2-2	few	TGTGCCAGCAGTTACGGAGCCACCGGGGAGCTGTTTTTT	CASSYGATGELFF
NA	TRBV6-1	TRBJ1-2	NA	TGTGCCAGCAGTGACGGCCAGGGATCCTATGGCTACACCTTC	CASSDGQGSYGYTF
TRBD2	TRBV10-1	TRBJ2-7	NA	TGCGCCAGCAGTGCCGGGACTACAACTTACGAGCAGTACTTC	CASSAGTTTYEQYF
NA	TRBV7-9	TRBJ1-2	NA	TGTGCCAGCAGCTTAGGTGGGCAGATCTATGGCTACACCTTC	CASSLGGQIYGYTF
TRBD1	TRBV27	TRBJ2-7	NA	TGTGCCAGCAGTTCCCCCGGGACAGGCTCCTACGAGCAGTACTTC	CASSSPGTGSYEQYF
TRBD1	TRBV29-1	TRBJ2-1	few	TGCAGCGTCGGCCGGGACAGCGGCTCCTACAATGAGCAGTTCTTC	CSVGRDSGSYNEQFF